This note documents a single T cell receptor (beta chain) sequence. Its antigen is not identified. Treatment: roughly 10-day PBMC culture with coronavirus spike peptide pools or control peptides (ViraFEST assay). The CDR3 has 16 amino acids. Trimming took 1 base from V and 1 from J; bases not matched to a gene: 4. Per germline, CDR1 LGHNA and CDR2 YNFKEQ. This sample stems from a study of vaccination and CD4 T cells after COVID-19. About the study: Post-vaccination samples were procured at a median of approximately 72 days following dose two (range 14 to 241). Findings and limits, study-wide: Spike mono-reactivity was found in 304 of 307 vaccine-specific clones from convalescent patients.

Oncomine TCR Beta short-read sequencing was applied to DNA from cultured CD4+ T cells. TCRdb re-called the PCR reads through MiXCR, storing one row per CDR3 protein. Seen here are some 5,700 distinct CDR3 sequences, around 70% observed once, and the top ten hold around 24%. This rearrangement joins TRBV4-2 to TRBJ2-3; TRBD2 agrees at 8 bases. The sequence was collected from a human donor who had recovered from COVID-19. The sequenced sample consisted of CD4+ T cells from blood, cultured in vitro. In nucleotides, the CDR3 is TGTGCCAGCAGCCAAGTGCTAGCGGGCCGCACAGATACGCAGTATTTT. As protein: CASSQVLAGRTDTQYF.